This TCR beta chain derives from a study of healthy donors' naive CD4 and CD8 T cells. Study-wide context: Donors spanned ages 20-25, 40-50 and 60-70 years, half female.

A linear amplification protocol produced the TCR libraries from around 0.55 ug of total RNA. In the source study's methods: Four to six healthy donors contributed approximately 78,000 sequenced TCR alpha transcripts. One entry per CDR3 protein, called by TCRdb with MiXCR from the reads. None of the V and J calls come from the authors' own analysis; TCRdb made them. The repertoire consists of some 190,000 distinct CDR3 sequences, with over 60% occurring once and the leading ten covering 2% to 2.5%. Findings and caveats of the study: Alpha and beta chains were sequenced in bulk without pairing. Negatively charged CDR3s marked CD8+ lineage; positively charged CDR3s marked CD4+ lineage.

About this clonotype itself: The antigen is unknown.

Trimming at V came to 3 bases and at J to 3 bases, leaving 9 bases not matched to a gene. CDR3 size: 17 residues. Germline-derived CDR1 and CDR2 are MNHEY and SMNVEV (reference sequence). The sequence was obtained from a pool of human donors in good health; the sample pools cells from several healthy donors. Sequencing was performed on naive CD4+ and CD8+ T cells sorted from blood, pooled from several donors. This chain connects TRBV27 to TRBJ2-2, with TRBD2 matching over 8 bases. The CDR3 protein is CASSLLPGLVDTGELFF. CDR3 DNA: TGTGCCAGCAGTTTGCTTCCGGGACTAGTGGACACCGGGGAGCTGTTTTTT.